This TCR beta chain was identified in a study of vaccination effects on CD4 cells after COVID-19. Study background: It was a median of 72 days after the second dose that post-vaccine samples were obtained. Study findings and constraints: Common cold coronaviruses were cross-recognized by only 1 of 255 vaccine-induced clones in healthy vaccinees.

Using viral peptide pools, the ViraFEST assay grew out antigen-specific CD4+ T cells prior to sequencing. Scientists isolated CD4+ T cells after an approximately 11-day culture period ended. All study participants received two doses of BNT162b2 or mRNA-1273 vaccine. Testing of the vaccine recipients showed negative nucleocapsid antibodies and no prior SARS-CoV-2 infection. Libraries were prepared by immunoSEQ multiplex PCR; TCRdb keeps only in-frame clonotypes and omits some of them. The sample has about 28,000 clones, roughly 80% seen once. This clone occurred a few times. What it binds is unknown. This specimen was CD4+ T cells from PBMCs cultured with HCoV-NL63 spike peptides, taken after COVID-19 vaccination. This receptor was taken from a human donor who received a COVID-19 vaccine.

CDR3 sequence: CASSRSRNEQFF. In DNA form, the CDR3 reads TGTGCCAGCAGCCGCAGCAGGAATGAGCAGTTCTTC. V usage is TRBV11-2 and J usage is TRBJ2-1; D remains unclear. V lost 5 bases, J lost 7 bases, and 9 bases lay in between. Germline V gives CDR1 SGHAT, CDR2 FQNNGV. The CDR3 consists of 12 residues.